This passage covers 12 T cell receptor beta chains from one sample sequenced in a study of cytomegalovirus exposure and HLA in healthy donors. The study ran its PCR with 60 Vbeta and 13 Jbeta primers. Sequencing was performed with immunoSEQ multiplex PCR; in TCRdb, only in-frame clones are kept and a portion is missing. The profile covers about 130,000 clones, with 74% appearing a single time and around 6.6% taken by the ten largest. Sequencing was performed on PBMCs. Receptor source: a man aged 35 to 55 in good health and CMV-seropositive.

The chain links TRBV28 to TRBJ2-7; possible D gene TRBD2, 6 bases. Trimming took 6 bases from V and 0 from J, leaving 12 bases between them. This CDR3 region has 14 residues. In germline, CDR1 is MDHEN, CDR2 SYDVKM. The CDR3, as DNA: TGTGCCAGCAGGAAAGCCGGGAGCTCCTACGAGCAGTACTTC. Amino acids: CASRKAGSSYEQYF.

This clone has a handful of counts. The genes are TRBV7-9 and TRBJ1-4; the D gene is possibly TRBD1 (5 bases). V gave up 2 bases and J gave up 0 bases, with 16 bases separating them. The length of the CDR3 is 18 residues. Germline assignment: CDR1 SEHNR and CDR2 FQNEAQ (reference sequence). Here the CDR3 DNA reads TGTGCCAGCAGCTTAATCGGTGCGGGGGGGACAACTAATGAAAAACTGTTTTTT. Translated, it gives CASSLIGAGGTTNEKLFF.

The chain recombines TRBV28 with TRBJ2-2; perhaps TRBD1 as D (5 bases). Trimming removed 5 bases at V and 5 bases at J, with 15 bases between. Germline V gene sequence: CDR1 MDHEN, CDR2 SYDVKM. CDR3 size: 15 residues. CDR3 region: CASSPQGKPTGELFF. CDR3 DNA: TGTGCCAGCAGTCCCCAGGGTAAACCAACCGGGGAGCTGTTTTTT.

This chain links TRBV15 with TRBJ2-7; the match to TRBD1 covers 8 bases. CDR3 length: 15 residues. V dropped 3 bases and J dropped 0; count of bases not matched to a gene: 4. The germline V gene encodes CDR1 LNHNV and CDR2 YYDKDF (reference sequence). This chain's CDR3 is CATSRTGALSYEQYF. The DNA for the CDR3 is TGTGCCACCAGCAGGACAGGGGCCCTCTCCTACGAGCAGTACTTC.

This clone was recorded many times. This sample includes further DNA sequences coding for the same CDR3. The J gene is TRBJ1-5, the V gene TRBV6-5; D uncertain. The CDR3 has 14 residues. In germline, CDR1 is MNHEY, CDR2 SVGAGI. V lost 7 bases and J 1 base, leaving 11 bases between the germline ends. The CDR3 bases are TGTGCCAGCACTCCCCCTGGCAGCAATCAGCCCCAGCATTTT. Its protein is CASTPPGSNQPQHF.

The CDR3 bases are TGTGCCAGCAGCTTCAGCAGGGTGGGCTATGGCTACACCTTC. Amino acid sequence: CASSFSRVGYGYTF. The V call is TRBV5-6, the J call TRBJ1-2; tentatively, D is TRBD1 (5 bases). The CDR3 extends over 14 amino acids. CDR1 is SGHDT and CDR2 is YYEEEE in the germline V gene. The V end was cut by 2 bases, the J end by 4 bases, with 12 bases between.

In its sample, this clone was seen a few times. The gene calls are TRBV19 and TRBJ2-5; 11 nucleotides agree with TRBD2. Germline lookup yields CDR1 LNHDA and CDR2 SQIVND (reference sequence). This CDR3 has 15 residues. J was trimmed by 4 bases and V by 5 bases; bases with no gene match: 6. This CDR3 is CASSAELAGAETQYF. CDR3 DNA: TGTGCCAGTAGTGCAGAACTAGCGGGAGCAGAGACCCAGTACTTC.

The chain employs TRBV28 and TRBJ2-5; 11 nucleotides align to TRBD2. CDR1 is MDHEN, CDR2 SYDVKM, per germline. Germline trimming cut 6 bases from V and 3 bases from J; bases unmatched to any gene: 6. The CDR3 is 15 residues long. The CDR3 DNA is TGTGCCAGCAGGTCCTCTAGCGGGAGGAAAGAGACCCAGTACTTC. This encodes CASRSSSGRKETQYF.

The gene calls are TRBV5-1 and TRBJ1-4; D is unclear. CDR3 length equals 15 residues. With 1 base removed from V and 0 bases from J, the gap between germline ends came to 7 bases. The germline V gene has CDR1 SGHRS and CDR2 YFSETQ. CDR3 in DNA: TGCGCCAGCAGCTTGAACCGAGCAACTAATGAAAAACTGTTTTTT. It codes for CASSLNRATNEKLFF.

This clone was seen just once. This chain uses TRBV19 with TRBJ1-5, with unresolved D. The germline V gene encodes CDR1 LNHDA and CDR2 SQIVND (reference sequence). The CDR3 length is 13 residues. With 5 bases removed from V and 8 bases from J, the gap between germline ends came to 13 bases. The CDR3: CASSQKLGEPQHF. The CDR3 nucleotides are TGTGCCAGTAGTCAGAAGCTCGGGGAGCCCCAGCATTTT.

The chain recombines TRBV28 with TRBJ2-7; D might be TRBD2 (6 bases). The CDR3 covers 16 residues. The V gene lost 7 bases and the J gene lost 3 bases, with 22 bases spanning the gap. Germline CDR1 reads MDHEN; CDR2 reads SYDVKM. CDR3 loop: CASTHFNGGRNYEQYF. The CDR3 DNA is TGTGCCAGCACCCACTTTAATGGGGGGAGGAACTACGAGCAGTACTTC.

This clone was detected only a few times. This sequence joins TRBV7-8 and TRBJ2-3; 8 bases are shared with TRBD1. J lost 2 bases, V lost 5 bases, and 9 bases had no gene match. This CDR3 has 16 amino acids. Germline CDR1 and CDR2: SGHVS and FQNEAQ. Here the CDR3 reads CASSRETGENTDTQYF. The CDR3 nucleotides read TGTGCCAGCAGCCGTGAGACAGGGGAAAACACAGATACGCAGTATTTT.